This T cell receptor (beta chain) was sequenced during a study of blood T cell repertoires in COVID-19. Study summary: PBMCs, B-cell-depleted T cells, or T cells were the source of the cDNA or gDNA that made up the material.

The ends were cut back, 3 bases at V and 3 bases at J, with 9 bases in the middle. This CDR3 contains 15 residues. The germline gives CDR1 LNHDA, CDR2 SQIVND (reference sequence). This table comes from immunoSEQ multiplex PCR, and its TCRdb copy is limited to in-frame clones, with some not included. The top ten hold about a sixth of the sample, which has about 50,000 clones, about 90% seen once. What was sequenced was peripheral blood. The origin of this receptor is a human donor in a cohort sampled during active COVID-19. V gene TRBV19 combines with J gene TRBJ1-6; D is uncertain. The CDR3 nucleotides read TGTGCCAGTAGTATGGGAGGGAACTATAATTCACCCCTCCACTTT. Protein: CASSMGGNYNSPLHF.